The sequence of this T cell receptor (beta chain) was determined in a study of siplizumab effects on memory and regulatory T cells. The CDR3 totals 17 residues. Germline V lookup: CDR1 MDHEN, CDR2 SYDVKM. Unmatched junction bases numbered 13, after V lost 5 bases and J lost 1 base. Measured with immunoSEQ multiplex PCR; TCRdb has only the in-frame clones, and not every one. In the table there are about 120,000 clones, roughly 93% of which are singletons. Sample: non-Treg CD4+ T cells sorted from blood. The chain couples TRBV28 to TRBJ1-1, with TRBD1 matching over 7 bases. This clonotype was obtained from a human donor in good health. CDR3 residues: CASSPPGQLGRNTEAFF. As DNA, the CDR3 is TGTGCCAGCAGTCCTCCGGGACAGCTAGGGAGGAACACTGAAGCTTTCTTT.